The 25 T cell receptor beta chains listed next were all sequenced from one sample in a study of early T cells in non-severe SARS-CoV-2 infection. MiXCR was run by TCRdb on the 5' RACE reads, yielding one entry per CDR3 protein. The sample shows tens of thousands of distinct CDR3 sequences, about 6.1% of them seen only once. Sequences were derived from whole blood, sampled at baseline. These receptors were taken from an adult who was a healthcare worker with PCR-confirmed SARS-CoV-2 infection or an uninfected control (not recorded which).

At least ten counts were recorded for this clonotype. V gene TRBV10-2 combines with J gene TRBJ1-2; D remains unclear. This CDR3 region has 13 residues. Germline V gives CDR1 WSHSY, CDR2 SAAADI. Trimming took 0 bases from V and 3 from J, leaving 5 bases between them. The CDR3 loop reads CASSESVDYGYTF. The CDR3 DNA sequence: TGCGCCAGCAGTGAGTCGGTGGACTATGGCTACACCTTC.

This clonotype was picked up many times. V is TRBV28 and J is TRBJ1-2, with D perhaps matching TRBD1 (5 bases). Per the germline V gene, CDR1 is MDHEN and CDR2 is SYDVKM. CDR3 length: 14 residues. V lost 3 bases to trimming and J lost 4 bases, with 12 bases between them. The CDR3 DNA follows: TGTGCCAGCAGTTTGGGGCAGGGTACCTATGGCTACACCTTC. Amino acids: CASSLGQGTYGYTF.

The chain combines TRBV30 with TRBJ2-7; 14 bases align to TRBD2. CDR3 size: 19 residues. With 4 bases clipped from V and 1 base from J, the junction kept 15 bases outside the gene matches. Germline V gene lookup returns CDR1 GTSNPN and CDR2 SVGIG (reference sequence). The CDR3 sequence is CAWTYLRTSGGPPSYEQYF. DNA of the CDR3: TGTGCCTGGACCTACCTCCGGACTAGCGGGGGGCCCCCATCCTACGAGCAGTACTTC.

The V gene is TRBV4-3, the J gene TRBJ2-2; the D is unclear. The germline CDR1 and CDR2 sequences are LGHNA and YSLEER. Trimming stripped 2 bases from V and 4 bases from J, with 14 bases between. This CDR3 is built from 16 residues. CDR3 residues: CASSQIRNRPTGELFF. The CDR3 DNA reads as TGCGCCAGCAGCCAAATCCGGAACAGACCCACCGGGGAGCTGTTTTTT.

This clonotype was counted ten times or more. CDR3 region: CASSFQGANYGYTF. The DNA of the CDR3 is TGTGCCAGCAGTTTTCAGGGGGCAAATTATGGCTACACCTTC. This chain uses TRBV27 with TRBJ1-2; 8 bases agree with TRBD1. The CDR3 totals 14 residues. Germline values: CDR1 MNHEY, CDR2 SMNVEV (reference sequence). The junction had 5 bases not matched to a gene; V was cut back by 3 bases and J by 5 bases.

This clonotype was seen many times. The CDR3 DNA sequence: TGTGCCACCAGCAGAGATCCCCCAGGTGGGGGCAATCAGCCCCAGCATTTT. Translated: CATSRDPPGGGNQPQHF. V and J are TRBV15 and TRBJ1-5; D remains unclear. CDR3 length: 17 residues. CDR1 is LNHNV and CDR2 is YYDKDF in the germline V gene (reference sequence). Trimming pared 0 bases from V and 2 bases from J, leaving 14 bases between.

This clonotype was counted ten times or more. V is TRBV6-2 or TRBV6-3 and J is TRBJ2-5, with 7 bases aligning to TRBD2. Unmatched junction bases numbered 14, after V lost 6 bases and J lost 4 bases. Germline assignment: CDR1 MNHEY and CDR2 SVGEGT. CDR3 length: 16 residues. The CDR3 reads CASRGGEVAVGETQYF. The CDR3 DNA reads TGTGCCAGCAGGGGAGGGGAGGTAGCGGTTGGAGAGACCCAGTACTTC.

This clonotype was observed at least ten times. The chain is built from TRBV4-1 and TRBJ2-5, with D uncertain. Trimming took 0 bases from V and 3 from J, leaving 5 bases between them. The germline CDR1 and CDR2 sequences are MGHRA and YSYEKL. This CDR3 contains 13 residues. CDR3 in amino acids: CASSQDLEETQYF. The CDR3 bases are TGCGCCAGCAGCCAAGACCTTGAAGAGACCCAGTACTTC.

The rearrangement joins TRBV7-9 to TRBJ2-2; D call uncertain. The CDR3 extends over 12 amino acids. Looked up from germline, CDR1 is SEHNR and CDR2 is FQNEAQ (reference sequence). The V and J ends lost 10 bases and 3 bases respectively, with 9 bases between them. This chain's CDR3 is CAMVFYTGELFF. CDR3 coding DNA: TGTGCCATGGTCTTTTACACCGGGGAGCTGTTTTTT.

The V and J genes are TRBV27 and TRBJ1-1, with D perhaps TRBD1 (6 bases). In germline, CDR1 is MNHEY, CDR2 SMNVEV (reference sequence). Between the trimmed V and J ends, which lost 0 bases and 4 bases, there was a span of 9 bases. This CDR3 spans 14 amino acids. The CDR3: CASSLSRGSTEAFF. CDR3 nucleotides: TGTGCCAGCAGTTTATCCAGGGGTAGCACTGAAGCTTTCTTT.

This clonotype turned up a few times. The J gene is TRBJ2-1, the V gene TRBV28, with D perhaps matching TRBD2 (6 bases). The V gene lost 3 bases and the J gene lost 15 bases, with 18 bases spanning the gap. Germline V CDR1 and CDR2: MDHEN, SYDVKM. The CDR3 totals 13 residues. CDR3 amino acids: CASSFWDSSPPFF. The CDR3 DNA reads TGTGCCAGCAGTTTTTGGGACTCATCTCCACCGTTCTTC.

This clonotype was found many times. This chain links TRBV27 with TRBJ2-7, with 7 bases fitting TRBD2. Losses at the gene ends were 9 bases for V and 7 bases for J; bases not matched to a gene: 9. Looked up from germline, CDR1 is MNHEY and CDR2 is SMNVEV (reference sequence). The CDR3 extends over 12 amino acids. The DNA for the CDR3 is TGTGCCAGTGCCCAGGCAGCGGGAGAGCAGTACTTC. Residues: CASAQAAGEQYF.

The chain joins TRBV19 to TRBJ1-1; tentatively, D is TRBD1 (5 bases). This CDR3 comprises 14 residues. Germline V lookup: CDR1 LNHDA, CDR2 SQIVND (reference sequence). V was shortened by 1 base and J by 4 bases, with 10 bases between the two germline ends. The DNA of the CDR3 is TGTGCCAGTAGTATAGCAGACGGGGGCACTGAAGCTTTCTTT. Its protein is CASSIADGGTEAFF.

This clonotype was counted many times. The CDR3 DNA follows: TGTGCCAGCAGCTTACGAGGTATGAGGGACACTGAAGCTTTCTTT. Protein: CASSLRGMRDTEAFF. The chain carries TRBV7-2 and TRBJ1-1, with D uncertain. Trimming pared 2 bases from V and 3 bases from J, leaving 13 bases between. Germline assignment: CDR1 SGHTA and CDR2 FQGNSA. The length of the CDR3 is 15 residues. The entire variable domain, with the rest obtained from reference TRBV7-2 and TRBJ1-1, is as follows: GAGVSQSPSNKVTEKGKDVELRCDPISGHTALYWYRQSLGQGLEFLIYFQGNSAPDKSGLPSDRFSAERTGGSVSTLTIQRTQQEDSAVYLCASSLRGMRDTEAFFGQGTRLTVV.

This clonotype was picked up many times. This sequence joins TRBV5-1 and TRBJ2-6; the D is unclear. The CDR3 consists of 17 residues. V shed 0 bases and J shed 1 base, with 11 bases lying between them. CDR1 and CDR2 from the germline V gene are SGHRS and YFSETQ. CDR3 sequence reads: CASSLGVWISGANVLTF. In DNA, the CDR3 is TGCGCCAGCAGCTTGGGGGTTTGGATATCTGGGGCCAACGTCCTGACTTTC. Full variable domain (outside the CDR3, taken from reference TRBV5-1 and TRBJ2-6): KAGVTQTPRYLIKTRGQQVTLSCSPISGHRSVSWYQQTPGQGLQFLFEYFSETQRNKGNFPGRFSGRQFSNSRSEMNVSTLELGDSALYLCASSLGVWISGANVLTFGAGSRLTVL.

This clonotype was counted at least ten times. This chain uses TRBV19 with TRBJ2-7; 7 bases match TRBD1. The CDR3 sequence is 14 residues long. Germline V CDR1 and CDR2: LNHDA, SQIVND (reference sequence). The J segment lost 3 bases and the V segment lost 6 bases, leaving 8 bases of the junction unmatched. This CDR3 is CASSQGVNGYEQYF. CDR3 nucleotides: TGTGCCAGTAGCCAGGGGGTAAATGGCTACGAGCAGTACTTC.

This clonotype was recorded a few times. This chain uses TRBV5-1 with TRBJ2-4, with D tentatively TRBD2 (6 bases). Trimming removed 0 bases at V and 9 bases at J, with 16 bases between. The germline V gene encodes CDR1 SGHRS and CDR2 YFSETQ. The CDR3 spans 15 residues. DNA for the CDR3: TGCGCCAGCAGCTTGGTGTCCGGCTTGGGGGGCATTCAGTACTTC. This translates into CASSLVSGLGGIQYF.

Here the CDR3 DNA reads TGTGCCAGCAGCGCCCGGGACAGCCAAGAGACCCAGTACTTC. Its protein product is CASSARDSQETQYF. This chain connects TRBV21-1 to TRBJ2-5; the D call TRBD1 from the table was never checked on the DNA. TRBV21-1 is a listed pseudogene. The CDR3 spans 14 residues.

This clonotype occurred a few times. The V gene is TRBV28, the J gene TRBJ2-7; no reliable D call. The CDR3 totals 14 residues. Trimming took off 3 bases at V and 5 bases at J, with 14 bases between the two ends. Germline loops: CDR1 MDHEN, CDR2 SYDVKM. Written as DNA, the CDR3 is TGTGCCAGCAGTTTCTCCGACTCCCCTCACGAGCAGTACTTC. Translating gives CASSFSDSPHEQYF.

J is TRBJ1-6 and V is TRBV2, with D maybe TRBD1 (6 bases). Germline CDR1 reads SNHLY; CDR2 reads FYNNEI. The CDR3 totals 16 residues. V lost 7 bases and J 0 bases, leaving 13 bases between the germline ends. DNA of the CDR3: TGTGCCAGCATTCGGACAGAAAGCTCCTATAATTCACCCCTCCACTTT. It specifies CASIRTESSYNSPLHF.

The chain couples TRBV27 to TRBJ1-1, with D possibly being TRBD1 (6 bases). This CDR3 has 15 amino acids. CDR1 and CDR2 from the germline V gene are MNHEY and SMNVEV (reference sequence). V lost 5 bases, J lost 0 bases, and 13 bases lay in between. The DNA of the CDR3 is TGTGCCAGCAGTCCCTCTAGGGGGGTGAACACTGAAGCTTTCTTT. It yields the protein CASSPSRGVNTEAFF.

The chain combines TRBV5-1 with TRBJ2-5; 11 bases line up with TRBD2. The V gene end was trimmed by 5 bases and the J gene end by 4 bases; junction bases not matched to a gene: 10. CDR3 size: 16 residues. CDR1 and CDR2 (germline): SGHRS, YFSETQ. CDR3 coding DNA: TGCGCCAGCAGTCTAGATACTAGCGGGGGTGGAGAGACCCAGTACTTC. Translation gives CASSLDTSGGGETQYF.

This clonotype occurred many times. The rearrangement joins TRBV3-1 to TRBJ1-5; unclear D gene. The germline V and J ends were trimmed by 1 base and 4 bases, with 8 bases remaining between them. The CDR3 covers 14 residues. The germline gives CDR1 LGHDT, CDR2 YNNKEL (reference sequence). DNA of the CDR3: TGTGCCAGCAGCCAAGTATTGGCAAATCAGCCCCAGCATTTT. Translating it yields CASSQVLANQPQHF.

This clonotype has a count of ten or more. The gene calls are TRBV10-1 and TRBJ1-6; TRBD1 matches at 9 bases. The CDR3 has 15 residues. V gave up 7 bases and J gave up 9 bases; unmatched junction bases: 10. Per germline, CDR1 WNHNN and CDR2 SYGVQD (reference sequence). CDR3: CASTPQGASRSPLHF. Here the CDR3 DNA reads TGCGCCAGCACCCCACAGGGGGCGTCTCGTTCACCCCTCCACTTT.

This chain joins TRBV24-1 and TRBJ2-1; TRBD2 matches 8 bases. This CDR3 spans 16 amino acids. The V segment lost 0 bases and the J segment 5 bases; nucleotides outside the gene matches: 5. Germline V gene sequence: CDR1 KGHDR, CDR2 SFDVKD. The CDR3 DNA reads TGTGCCACCAGTGATTTGACGGGGGGGCCAGACAATGAGCAGTTCTTC. It yields the protein CATSDLTGGPDNEQFF.